Sequencing of this TCR beta chain was carried out in a study of blood T cell repertoires in COVID-19. On the study more broadly: Acute and convalescent COVID-19 samples came from the United States, Italy and Spain.

Original data processing: Estimation of nucleated cell counts was performed using reference gene primer amplification. The data were produced by immunoSEQ multiplex PCR, yet TCRdb's version contains in-frame clones alone and is incomplete. The V and J calls and clone size were taken over from that table, and D and trimming were inferred from the DNA. The sample has some 140,000 clones, around four fifths seen once. Germline CDR1 and CDR2: GTSNPN and SVGIG (reference sequence). CDR3 length equals 12 residues. The V and J ends lost 0 bases and 11 bases, in that order; junction bases with no gene match: 5. Across about two dozen US areas, participants ranged in age from 18 to 89 years. Donors were grouped by their self-reported clinical history.

The V and J genes are TRBV30 and TRBJ2-5, with TRBD2 matching over 8 bases. This sequence was found in a man aged 35 to 55 with acute COVID-19. The specimen sequenced was PBMCs or T cells enriched from blood (not recorded which). The CDR3 nucleotides read TGTGCCTGGAGTGTAACCGGGACTAGACAGTACTTC. It codes for CAWSVTGTRQYF.